This TCR beta chain was sequenced during a study of Graves' ophthalmopathy and Graves' hyperthyroidism. Overall study: Peripheral blood sampling preceded any treatment and occurred at initial diagnosis.

The authors used Ficoll-Paque density gradient centrifugation to separate PBMCs. The input was about 10 ml of fresh peripheral blood. This clonotype was detected a few times. Antigen specificity is unknown. Amplification from RNA transcripts yielded the TCR beta CDR3 regions. HTBI primers were employed in first-round RT-PCR, then a second-round multiplex PCR followed. TCRdb called the multiplex PCR reads again in MiXCR, with one record for every CDR3 protein. The table has about 740,000 distinct CDR3 sequences, 35% to 50% seen once. Findings and limits, study-wide: Appearing in blood as well were most expanded thyroid clonotypes above 0.001 frequency.

V was clipped by 4 bases and J by 7 bases, with 14 bases between them. CDR3 size: 14 residues. The V gene's germline CDR1 is SGHRS and CDR2 YFSETQ. Sequencing was performed on peripheral blood. The clonotype originates from an adult man with Graves' ophthalmopathy. V is TRBV5-1 and J is TRBJ1-4; D is possibly TRBD1 (6 bases). The CDR3 loop reads CASSQGQYPEKLFF. The CDR3 nucleotides are TGCGCCAGCAGCCAAGGACAGTATCCTGAAAAACTGTTTTTT.